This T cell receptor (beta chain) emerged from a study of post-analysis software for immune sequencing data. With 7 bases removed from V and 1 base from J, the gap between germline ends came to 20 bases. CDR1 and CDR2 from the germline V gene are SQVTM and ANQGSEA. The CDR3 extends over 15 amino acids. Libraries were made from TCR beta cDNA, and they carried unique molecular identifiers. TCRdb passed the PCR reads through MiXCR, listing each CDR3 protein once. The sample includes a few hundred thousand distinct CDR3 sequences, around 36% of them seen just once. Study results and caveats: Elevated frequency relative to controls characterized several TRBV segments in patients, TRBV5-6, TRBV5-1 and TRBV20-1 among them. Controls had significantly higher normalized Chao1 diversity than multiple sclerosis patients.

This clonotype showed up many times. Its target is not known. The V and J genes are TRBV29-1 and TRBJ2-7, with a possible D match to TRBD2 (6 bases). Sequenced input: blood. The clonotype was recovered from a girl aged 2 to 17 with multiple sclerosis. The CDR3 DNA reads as TGCAGCGCTATGGGTGGGCGGGAATCTTCCTACGAGCAGTACTTC. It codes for CSAMGGRESSYEQYF.